This TCR beta chain derives from a study of blood T cell repertoires in COVID-19. Looking at the study overall: The origin of the acute and convalescent COVID-19 samples was the United States, Italy and Spain. PBMCs, B-cell-depleted T cells, or T cells were the source of the cDNA or gDNA that made up the material.

Notes on this clone: Within the sample, other DNA sequences also encode this same CDR3.

As originally analysed: Reference gene primer amplification yielded estimated nucleated cell counts. TCRdb's table, derived via immunoSEQ multiplex PCR, lists solely in-frame clones and lacks some. For V, J and clone size, that table is used; D and trimming come from the DNA. The table lists approximately 470,000 clones, approximately 85% of them singletons. CDR3 length: 14 amino acids. Germline V CDR1 and CDR2: SGHDN, FVKESK. Trimming took off 6 bases at V and 3 bases at J, with 13 bases between the two ends. The source is a human donor in a cohort sampled during active COVID-19. This chain joins TRBV14 and TRBJ2-3; D is perhaps TRBD2 (5 bases). The source material was peripheral blood. The CDR3: CASSRGVITDTQYF. The DNA for the CDR3 is TGTGCCAGCAGTCGGGGAGTTATTACAGATACGCAGTATTTT.